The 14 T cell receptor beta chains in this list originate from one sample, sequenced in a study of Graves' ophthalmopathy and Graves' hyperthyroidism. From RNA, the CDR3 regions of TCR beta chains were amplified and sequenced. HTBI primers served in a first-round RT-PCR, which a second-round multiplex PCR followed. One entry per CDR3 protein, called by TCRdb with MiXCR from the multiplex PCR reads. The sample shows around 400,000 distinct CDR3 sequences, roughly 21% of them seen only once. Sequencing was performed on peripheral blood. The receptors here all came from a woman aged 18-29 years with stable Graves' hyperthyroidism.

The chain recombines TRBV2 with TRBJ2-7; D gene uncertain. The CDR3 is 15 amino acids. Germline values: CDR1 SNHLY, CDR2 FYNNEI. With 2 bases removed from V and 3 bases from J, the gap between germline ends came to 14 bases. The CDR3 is CASSEFPPESYEQYF. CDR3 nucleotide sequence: TGTGCCAGCAGTGAATTCCCCCCAGAGAGCTACGAGCAGTACTTC.

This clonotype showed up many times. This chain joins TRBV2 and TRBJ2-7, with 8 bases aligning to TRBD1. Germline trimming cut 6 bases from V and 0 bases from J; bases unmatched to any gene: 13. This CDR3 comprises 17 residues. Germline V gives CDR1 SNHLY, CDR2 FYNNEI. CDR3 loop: CASRRGGQGLSSYEQYF. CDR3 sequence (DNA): TGTGCCAGCAGACGGGGCGGACAGGGCTTAAGCTCCTACGAGCAGTACTTC.

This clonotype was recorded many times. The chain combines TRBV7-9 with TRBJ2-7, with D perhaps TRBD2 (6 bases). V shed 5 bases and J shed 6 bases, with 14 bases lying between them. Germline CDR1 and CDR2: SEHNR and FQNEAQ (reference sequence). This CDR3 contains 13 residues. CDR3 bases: TGTGCCAGCAGCGGGAGCGGGTTGTCCGAGCAGTACTTC. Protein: CASSGSGLSEQYF.

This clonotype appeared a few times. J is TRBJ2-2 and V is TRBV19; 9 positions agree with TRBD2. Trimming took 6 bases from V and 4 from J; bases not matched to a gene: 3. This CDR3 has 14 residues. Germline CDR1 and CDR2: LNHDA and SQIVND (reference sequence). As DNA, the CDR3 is TGTGCCAGTAGCTCTAGCGGGACCACCGGGGAGCTGTTTTTT. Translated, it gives CASSSSGTTGELFF.

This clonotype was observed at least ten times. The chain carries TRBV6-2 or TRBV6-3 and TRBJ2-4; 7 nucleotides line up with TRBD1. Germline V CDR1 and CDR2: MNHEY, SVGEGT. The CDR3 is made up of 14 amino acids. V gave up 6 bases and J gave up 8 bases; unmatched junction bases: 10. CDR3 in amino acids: CASSPRQGRDIQYF. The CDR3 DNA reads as TGTGCCAGCAGCCCCCGACAGGGTAGGGACATTCAGTACTTC.

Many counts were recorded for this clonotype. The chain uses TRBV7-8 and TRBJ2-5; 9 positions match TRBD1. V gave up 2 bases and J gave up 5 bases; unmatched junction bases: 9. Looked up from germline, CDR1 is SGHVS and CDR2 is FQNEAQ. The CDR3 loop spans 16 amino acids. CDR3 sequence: CASSLPLQGAGETQYF. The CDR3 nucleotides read TGTGCCAGCAGCTTACCCCTACAGGGGGCAGGGGAGACCCAGTACTTC.

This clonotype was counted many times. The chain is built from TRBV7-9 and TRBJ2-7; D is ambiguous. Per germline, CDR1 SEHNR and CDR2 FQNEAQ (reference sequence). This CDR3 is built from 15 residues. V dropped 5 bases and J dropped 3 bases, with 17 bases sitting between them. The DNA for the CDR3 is TGTGCCAGCAGCCCCCTCGGTGCTAGGCTCTACGAGCAGTACTTC. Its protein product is CASSPLGARLYEQYF.

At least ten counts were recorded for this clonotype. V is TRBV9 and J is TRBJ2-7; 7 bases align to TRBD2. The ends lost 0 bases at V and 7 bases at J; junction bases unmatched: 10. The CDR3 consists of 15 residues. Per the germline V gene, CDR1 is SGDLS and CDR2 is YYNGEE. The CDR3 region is CASSVVAGAKGEQYF. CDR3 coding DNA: TGTGCCAGCAGCGTAGTAGCGGGTGCCAAGGGGGAGCAGTACTTC.

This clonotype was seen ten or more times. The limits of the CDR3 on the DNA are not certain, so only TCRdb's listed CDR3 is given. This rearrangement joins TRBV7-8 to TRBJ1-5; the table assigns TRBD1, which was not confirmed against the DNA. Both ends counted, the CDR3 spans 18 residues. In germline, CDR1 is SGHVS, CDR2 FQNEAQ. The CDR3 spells CASSLGFGAGEGNQPQHF.

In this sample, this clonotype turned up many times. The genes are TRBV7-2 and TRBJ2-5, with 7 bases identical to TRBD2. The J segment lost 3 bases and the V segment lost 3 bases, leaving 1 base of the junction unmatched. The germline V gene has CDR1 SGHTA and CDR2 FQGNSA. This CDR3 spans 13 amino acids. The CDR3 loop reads CASSFAGEETQYF. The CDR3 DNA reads TGTGCCAGCAGCTTTGCGGGAGAAGAGACCCAGTACTTC.

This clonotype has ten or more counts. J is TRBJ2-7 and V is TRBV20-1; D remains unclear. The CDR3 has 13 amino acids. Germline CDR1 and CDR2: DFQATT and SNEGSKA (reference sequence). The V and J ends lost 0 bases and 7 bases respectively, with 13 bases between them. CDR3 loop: CSARDYRLWEQYF. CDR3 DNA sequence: TGCAGTGCTAGAGATTATAGGCTGTGGGAGCAGTACTTC.

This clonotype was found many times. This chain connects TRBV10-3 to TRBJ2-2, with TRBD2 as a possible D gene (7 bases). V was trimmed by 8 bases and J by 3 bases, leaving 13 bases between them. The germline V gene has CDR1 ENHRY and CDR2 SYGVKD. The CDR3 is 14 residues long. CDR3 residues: CAIWGGADTGELFF. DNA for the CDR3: TGTGCCATCTGGGGGGGCGCGGACACCGGGGAGCTGTTTTTT.

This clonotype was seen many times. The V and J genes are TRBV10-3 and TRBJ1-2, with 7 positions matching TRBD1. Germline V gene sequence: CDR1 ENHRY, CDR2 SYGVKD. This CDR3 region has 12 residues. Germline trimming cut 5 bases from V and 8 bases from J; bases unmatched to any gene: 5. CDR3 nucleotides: TGTGCCATCAGTACAGGGGAAGGGGGCTACACCTTC. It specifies CAISTGEGGYTF.

CDR3 DNA: TGTGCCACCAGTGGGCGAGGGAATGGTGGCTACACCTTC. It codes for CATSGRGNGGYTF. The chain combines TRBV24-1 with TRBJ1-2, with D hard to call. Trimming stripped 5 bases from V and 7 bases from J, with 13 bases between. This CDR3 is 13 amino acids long. The germline V gene has CDR1 KGHDR and CDR2 SFDVKD.